A single sample gave rise to the 20 T cell receptor beta chains below, sequenced in a study of blood T cell repertoires in COVID-19. The repertoire was sequenced with immunoSEQ multiplex PCR; TCRdb's copy has only in-frame clones and lacks some. The sample holds around 140,000 clones; about 76% are singletons and the top ten take roughly 8%. Sequencing was done on a sample of peripheral blood. All receptors come from a human donor in a cohort sampled during active COVID-19.

This rearrangement joins TRBV6-5 to TRBJ2-5, with 7 nucleotides matching TRBD1. The J segment lost 1 base and the V segment lost 6 bases, leaving 8 bases of the junction unmatched. The V gene's germline CDR1 is MNHEY and CDR2 SVGAGI. This CDR3 spans 15 amino acids. The CDR3 is CASRADRASQETQYF. CDR3 in DNA: TGTGCCAGCAGGGCAGACAGGGCCAGCCAAGAGACCCAGTACTTC.

J is TRBJ1-2 and V is TRBV6-6, with a tentative D call TRBD1 (6 bases). CDR1 and CDR2 from the germline V gene are MNHNY and SVGAGI (reference sequence). This CDR3 comprises 11 residues. With 2 bases removed from V and 10 bases from J, the gap between germline ends came to 8 bases. The CDR3: CASSYNRAYTF. The CDR3 DNA is TGTGCCAGCAGTTACAACAGGGCCTACACCTTC.

This chain joins TRBV5-1 and TRBJ1-2, with 12 bases aligning to TRBD1. The CDR3 has 17 amino acids. J lost 2 bases, V lost 1 base, and 6 bases had no gene match. Germline lookup yields CDR1 SGHRS and CDR2 YFSETQ. The CDR3 sequence: CASSLTGQGALNYGYTF. The CDR3 DNA follows: TGCGCCAGCAGCTTGACGGGACAGGGGGCCCTCAACTATGGCTACACCTTC.

This chain joins TRBV3-1 (or the pseudogene TRBV3-2) and TRBJ2-7; possible D gene TRBD1, 6 bases. Germline V gives CDR1 LGHDT, CDR2 YNNKEL (reference sequence). The CDR3 length is 14 residues. Trimming removed 5 bases from V and 1 base from J, with 12 bases in between. The DNA of the CDR3 is TGTGCCAGCAGCGCCCGGGACAATTCCTACGAGCAGTACTTC. It translates to CASSARDNSYEQYF.

V is TRBV6-5 and J is TRBJ2-7, with TRBD2 matching over 11 bases. Per the germline V gene, CDR1 is MNHEY and CDR2 is SVGAGI. This CDR3 spans 15 amino acids. V lost 6 bases and J lost 0; bases outside the gene matches: 4. DNA for the CDR3: TGTGCCAGCAGAGTGACTAGCGGGAACTCCTACGAGCAGTACTTC. Translated: CASRVTSGNSYEQYF.

This clone was detected a few times. This chain uses TRBV4-3 with TRBJ2-6, with 7 bases lining up with TRBD1. The CDR3 length is 19 residues. Per germline, CDR1 LGHNA and CDR2 YSLEER. Trimming at V came to 4 bases and at J to 3 bases, leaving 15 bases not matched to a gene. The CDR3 region is CASSPEGASSLFGANVLTF. Here the CDR3 DNA reads TGCGCCAGCAGCCCCGAGGGGGCATCCTCTCTCTTTGGGGCCAACGTCCTGACTTTC.

Regarding this clone: The sample carries other DNA sequences with the same CDR3. The CDR3 DNA is TGTGCCAGCAGCCTGGGACAGAGCAATGAAAAACTGTTTTTT. Protein sequence: CASSLGQSNEKLFF. This sequence joins TRBV7-9 and TRBJ1-4, with TRBD1 identical over 7 bases. The CDR3 extends over 14 amino acids. The germline gives CDR1 SEHNR, CDR2 FQNEAQ (reference sequence). V was clipped by 5 bases and J by 5 bases; unmatched bases: 5.

Regarding this clone: The same CDR3 is also encoded by other DNA sequences in this sample. The chain combines TRBV6-1 with TRBJ2-3, with D possibly being TRBD2 (5 bases). Germline loops: CDR1 MNHNS, CDR2 SASEGT. CDR3 length equals 15 residues. Trimming stripped 0 bases from V and 1 base from J, with 8 bases between. DNA of the CDR3: TGTGCCAGCAGTGAAGCGCTAGCTGGCACAGATACGCAGTATTTT. Encoded protein: CASSEALAGTDTQYF.

The CDR3 bases are TGTGCCACCAGCAGAGATCCCGGGGTTCCTAGCACAGATACGCAGTATTTT. Residues: CATSRDPGVPSTDTQYF. The rearrangement uses TRBV15 and TRBJ2-3, with D possibly TRBD2 on 5 matching bases. Per germline, CDR1 LNHNV and CDR2 YYDKDF (reference sequence). The CDR3 has 17 residues. The V end was cut by 0 bases, the J end by 0 bases, with 13 bases between.

The genes are TRBV18 and TRBJ2-7, with 9 positions matching TRBD1. CDR1 KGHSH and CDR2 LQKENI come from the germline V gene. The CDR3 is 16 amino acids. The V segment lost 3 bases and the J segment 1 base; nucleotides outside the gene matches: 7. CDR3 sequence reads: CASSPFRTGESYEQYF. The DNA of the CDR3 is TGTGCCAGCTCACCGTTCCGGACAGGGGAATCCTACGAGCAGTACTTC. The full variable domain, with the rest looked up from reference TRBV18 and TRBJ2-7, is NAGVMQNPRHLVRRRGQEARLRCSPMKGHSHVYWYRQLPEEGLKFMVYLQKENIIDESGMPKERFSAEFPKEGPSILRIQQVVRGDSAAYFCASSPFRTGESYEQYFGPGTRLTVT.

A single count supports this clone. The CDR3 DNA reads as TGTGCCAGCAGCTTAGGGGGACAGCAAGAGACCCAGTACTTC. Amino acids: CASSLGGQQETQYF. The J gene is TRBJ2-5, the V gene TRBV13, with 7 bases aligning to TRBD1. J lost 2 bases, V lost 0 bases, and 0 bases had no gene match. Germline CDR1 is PRHDT and CDR2 is FYEKMQ (reference sequence). The CDR3 runs 14 residues. Full variable domain (outside the CDR3, taken from reference TRBV13 and TRBJ2-5): AAGVIQSPRHLIKEKRETATLKCYPIPRHDTVYWYQQGPGQDPQFLISFYEKMQSDKGSIPDRFSAQQFSDYHSELNMSSLELGDSALYFCASSLGGQQETQYFGPGTRLLVL.

The chain employs TRBV14 and TRBJ2-7, with 7 bases lining up with TRBD2. The germline gives CDR1 SGHDN, CDR2 FVKESK. The CDR3 spans 15 residues. The trim removed 3 bases at V and 3 bases at J, leaving 8 bases unmatched. This CDR3 reads CASSQEASGYYEQYF. CDR3 coding DNA: TGTGCCAGCAGCCAGGAGGCTAGCGGATACTACGAGCAGTACTTC.

The chain uses TRBV3-1 (or the pseudogene TRBV3-2) and TRBJ2-5; 12 positions match TRBD2. CDR3 length: 16 residues. CDR1 and CDR2 from the germline V gene are LGHDT and YNNKEL (reference sequence). V lost 3 bases and J lost 6; bases outside the gene matches: 8. This CDR3 reads CASSQALAGGYKTQYF. The CDR3 coding sequence is TGTGCCAGCAGCCAGGCACTAGCGGGAGGCTATAAGACCCAGTACTTC.

The V call is TRBV7-2, the J call TRBJ2-7, with D perhaps TRBD1 (5 bases). V dropped 4 bases and J dropped 4 bases, with 8 bases sitting between them. Germline assignment: CDR1 SGHTA and CDR2 FQGNSA. This CDR3 region has 12 residues. Written as DNA, the CDR3 is TGTGCCAGCAGCTATAGGGGTTACGAGCAGTACTTC. This sequence encodes CASSYRGYEQYF. The whole variable domain, remainder taken from reference TRBV7-2 and TRBJ2-7, is GAGVSQSPSNKVTEKGKDVELRCDPISGHTALYWYRQSLGQGLEFLIYFQGNSAPDKSGLPSDRFSAERTGGSVSTLTIQRTQQEDSAVYLCASSYRGYEQYFGPGTRLTVT.

V is TRBV28 and J is TRBJ2-5, with D possibly being TRBD2 (6 bases). Germline-derived CDR1 and CDR2 are MDHEN and SYDVKM. The CDR3 runs 15 residues. V was pared by 6 bases and J by 4 bases, with 18 bases between. DNA for the CDR3: TGTGCCAGCAGGAGGAGGGGCAGGAGGTTAGAGACCCAGTACTTC. Its protein product is CASRRRGRRLETQYF. The full variable domain, completed using reference TRBV28 and TRBJ2-5, is DVKVTQSSRYLVKRTGEKVFLECVQDMDHENMFWYRQDPGLGLRLIYFSYDVKMKEKGDIPEGYSVSREKKERFSLILESASTNQTSMYLCASRRRGRRLETQYFGPGTRLLVL.

The chain carries TRBV4-3 and TRBJ1-1, with D possibly being TRBD1 (5 bases). V lost 4 bases and J 5 bases, leaving 17 bases between the germline ends. Per the germline V gene, CDR1 is LGHNA and CDR2 is YSLEER. The CDR3 sequence is 15 residues long. CDR3 in DNA: TGCGCCAGCAGCCTAGGGGCAGGGTTCCGAACTGAAGCTTTCTTT. It translates to CASSLGAGFRTEAFF.

This chain connects TRBV5-4 to TRBJ2-7, with 7 bases matching TRBD1. In germline, CDR1 is SGHNT, CDR2 YYREEE (reference sequence). This CDR3 region has 16 residues. V lost 4 bases, J lost 2 bases, and 12 bases stayed unmatched. The CDR3 region is CASSSASTGPAYEQYF. The CDR3 DNA reads as TGTGCCAGCAGCAGCGCTTCGACAGGGCCTGCCTACGAGCAGTACTTC. Drawing the rest from reference TRBV5-4 and TRBJ2-7, the complete variable domain is ETGVTQSPTHLIKTRGQQVTLRCSSQSGHNTVSWYQQALGQGPQFIFQYYREEENGRGNFPPRFSGLQFPNYSSELNVNALELDDSALYLCASSSASTGPAYEQYFGPGTRLTVT.

The V call is TRBV24-1, the J call TRBJ1-5, with D maybe TRBD1 (5 bases). The germline CDR1 and CDR2 sequences are KGHDR and SFDVKD. V was clipped by 5 bases and J by 3 bases, with 7 bases between them. There are 13 residues in the CDR3. CDR3 protein: CATSVRANQPQHF. The CDR3 DNA follows: TGTGCCACCAGTGTCAGGGCCAATCAGCCCCAGCATTTT.

The chain links TRBV18 to TRBJ1-4; TRBD1 matches at 8 bases. The V gene end was trimmed by 3 bases and the J gene end by 6 bases; junction bases not matched to a gene: 6. The length of the CDR3 is 15 residues. Germline CDR1 reads KGHSH; CDR2 reads LQKENI. CDR3 bases: TGTGCCAGCTCACCCTGGACAGGGAGTGATGAAAAACTGTTTTTT. Encoded protein: CASSPWTGSDEKLFF.

The chain recombines TRBV4-3 with TRBJ2-1, with TRBD2 as a possible D gene (5 bases). Per germline, CDR1 LGHNA and CDR2 YSLEER. The CDR3 covers 14 residues. The V gene lost 1 base and the J gene lost 6 bases, with 10 bases spanning the gap. CDR3 nucleotides: TGCGCCAGCAGCCAAGTCGGGGAGTTCAATGAGCAGTTCTTC. Translating it yields CASSQVGEFNEQFF.